The next 30 T cell receptor beta chains were all read from a single sample in a study of T cells in women clearing cervical HPV infection. The protocol was immunoSEQ multiplex PCR, while the TCRdb copy is restricted to in-frame clones and leaves out a portion. This table holds about 31,000 clones. The sequenced sample was blood buffy coat. These receptors all come from a woman aged 18-70 years with a cervical HPV16 infection that either progressed to CIN3+ or cleared (not recorded which).

Points on this clone: The junction departs from germline at one end; a sequencing error may be responsible. The sequenced fragment ends 3 residues before the CDR3 boundary, so the rest is inferred from the germline J gene. The chain combines TRBV7-9 with TRBJ2-4; unclear D gene. CDR1 is SEHNR and CDR2 is FQNEAQ in the germline V gene (reference sequence). The CDR3 is made up of 14 amino acids. The CDR3 here is CARSRLVHQETQYF. The sequenced CDR3 bases are TGTGCCCGCAGCCGACTGGTCCACCAAGAGACT.

Comments on this clone: The CDR3 extends 3 residues past the end of the read, so its final part is completed from the germline J gene. The chain carries TRBV5-6 and TRBJ2-3; 11 bases match TRBD1. This CDR3 comprises 14 residues. Germline lookup yields CDR1 SGHDT and CDR2 YYEEEE. The CDR3 bases that were read are TGTGCCAGCAGCTGGACAGGGGGCATGGAGACG. Its translation is CASSWTGGMET. The whole CDR3 protein is CASSWTGGMETQYF.

On this clone itself: The read halts 3 residues ahead of the CDR3 end, with the missing end drawn from the germline J gene. The chain combines TRBV11-3 with TRBJ1-1; D gene unclear. CDR1 SGHNT and CDR2 YENEEA come from the germline V gene. The CDR3 extends over 15 amino acids. V shed 2 bases and J shed 1 base, with 11 bases lying between them. CDR3 bases read: TGTGCCAGCAGCTTATACCCCGACTGGAACACTGAA. Its translation: CASSLYPDWNTE. The complete CDR3 reads CASSLYPDWNTEAFF.

Of note for this clone: The CDR3 extends 3 residues past the end of the read, so its final part is completed from the germline J gene. J is TRBJ1-4 and V is TRBV5-1; unclear D gene. Per germline, CDR1 SGHRS and CDR2 YFSETQ. The CDR3 has 17 residues. Deletions cut 0 bases from V and 1 base from J, with 13 bases between. The DNA read from the CDR3 is TGCGCCAGCAGCTTGGCCGTCTTTGGCGGAACTAATGAAAAA. Amino acid sequence: CASSLAVFGGTNEK. Given in full, the CDR3 is CASSLAVFGGTNEKLFF.

Its frequency marks this clone as medium-sized. The read halts 3 residues ahead of the CDR3 end, with the missing end drawn from the germline J gene. The rearrangement links TRBV14 to TRBJ1-2; 8 nucleotides agree with TRBD1. Germline CDR1 is SGHDN and CDR2 is FVKESK. The CDR3 extends over 15 amino acids. The CDR3 here is CASRRTGYGTDTYTF. Partial CDR3 DNA: TGTGCCAGCAGGCGGACAGGGTACGGCACAGATACC.

Note on this clone: The read terminates 3 residues before the CDR3 end, so the remaining end is supplied by the germline J gene. V and J are TRBV19 and TRBJ2-5; 7 positions match TRBD2. Trimming at V came to 3 bases and at J to 5 bases, leaving 9 bases not matched to a gene. The germline V gene has CDR1 LNHDA and CDR2 SQIVND (reference sequence). The CDR3 runs 15 residues. CDR3 in amino acids: CASSMSGLVLETQYF. CDR3 bases read: TGTGCCAGTAGTATGTCAGGACTAGTTTTGGAGACC.

Concerning this clone itself: Sequencing ends 3 residues short of the CDR3 end; the germline J gene provides the rest. The chain uses TRBV2 and TRBJ2-3, with D tentatively TRBD1 (6 bases). Germline V CDR1 and CDR2: SNHLY, FYNNEI. This CDR3 spans 13 amino acids. The DNA read from the CDR3 is TGTGCCAGCAAAAAGGGGGAGCAAGAGACG. Protein sequence: CASKKGEQET. The entire CDR3 is CASKKGEQETQYF.

For this clone: One end of the junction is discordant with germline, which a read error may explain. The sequenced fragment ends 3 residues before the CDR3 boundary, so the rest is inferred from the germline J gene. The rearrangement links TRBV10-2 to TRBJ2-5, with D unresolved. Germline V gene data show CDR1 as WSHSY and CDR2 as SAAADI. The CDR3 sequence is 15 residues long. The CDR3 sequence: CAGSESTATVGTQYF. The sequenced part of the CDR3 DNA is TGCGCCGGCAGTGAGTCGACTGCCACGGTGGGGACC.

Note on this clone: The read ends 3 residues early relative to the CDR3; the germline J gene fills the gap. This chain links TRBV7-2 with TRBJ1-2, with 9 nucleotides matching TRBD1. V trimming: 6 bases; J trimming: 3 bases; junction bases outside the gene matches: 5. This CDR3 comprises 14 residues. Germline V gene sequence: CDR1 SGHTA, CDR2 FQGNSA. The CDR3 is CASRSTGGDYGYTF. The CDR3 DNA, read in part, is TGTGCCAGCAGATCCACAGGGGGCGACTATGGC.

In regard to this clone: The CDR3 is cut off 3 residues early in the read; its end comes from the germline J gene. The rearrangement links TRBV2 to TRBJ1-1, with D possibly TRBD1 on 6 matching bases. CDR1 and CDR2 (germline): SNHLY, FYNNEI. Trimming removed 8 bases from V and 3 bases from J, with 13 bases in between. This CDR3 region has 13 residues. CDR3 region: CASQLTGDTEAFF. The covered CDR3 bases are TGTGCCAGCCAATTGACAGGAGACACTGAA.

With respect to this clone: Read data end 3 residues before the CDR3 end; the end is taken from the germline J gene. V usage is TRBV5-6 and J usage is TRBJ1-6, with no clear D. Per the germline V gene, CDR1 is SGHDT and CDR2 is YYEEEE. There are 15 residues in the CDR3. V lost 2 bases and J 7 bases, leaving 13 bases between the germline ends. The CDR3 bases that were read are TGTGCCAGCAGCTTACTTTTCCTACCCAATTCACCC. Translated: CASSLLFLPNSP. The whole CDR3 region reads CASSLLFLPNSPLHF. Using reference TRBV5-6 and TRBJ1-6 for the parts outside the CDR3, the full variable domain is DAGVTQSPTHLIKTRGQQVTLRCSPKSGHDTVSWYQQALGQGPQFIFQYYEEEERQRGNFPDRFSGHQFPNYSSELNVNALLLGDSALYLCASSLLFLPNSPLHFGNGTRLTVT.

As regards this clone: A read error may produce the germline difference seen at one junction end. The CDR3 goes on 3 residues after the read ends, and that part is filled in from the germline J gene. The same CDR3 arises from other DNA sequences in this sample as well. This sequence joins TRBV19 and TRBJ1-3; maybe TRBD1 (5 bases). CDR1 and CDR2 from the germline V gene are LNHDA and SQIVND (reference sequence). This CDR3 contains 13 residues. The DNA read from the CDR3 is TGTGCCAGTAGCCGACAGTCTGGAAACACG. Translating it yields CASSRQSGNT. The complete CDR3 protein is CASSRQSGNTIYF.

Concerning this clone itself: The read finishes 3 residues shy of the CDR3 end, and the germline J gene is used to complete it. V usage is TRBV20-1 and J usage is TRBJ2-1, with 9 positions matching TRBD2. In germline, CDR1 is DFQATT, CDR2 SNEGSKA (reference sequence). V gave up 3 bases and J gave up 7 bases; unmatched junction bases: 7. The CDR3 runs 14 residues. This CDR3 is CSASRFLAGNEQFF. The DNA read from the CDR3 is TGCAGTGCTAGTAGGTTTCTAGCGGGAAATGAG.

To note about this clone: The CDR3 end is not reached by the read, which stops 3 residues before it; the germline J gene fills it in. V is TRBV7-2 and J is TRBJ1-2; D unresolved. The CDR3 covers 15 residues. The V gene's germline CDR1 is SGHTA and CDR2 FQGNSA. CDR3: CASSSRGMHIDDYTF. Partial CDR3 DNA: TGTGCCAGCAGCTCCCGCGGGATGCATATTGACGAC.

This chain's CDR3 is CAISGRDSEAFF. CDR3 DNA, as far as it was read: TGTGCCATCAGTGGGAGGGACAGTGAA. The chain recombines TRBV10-3 with TRBJ1-1, with 7 bases lining up with TRBD1. From the germline J gene comes the end of the CDR3, since the read stops 3 residues before it. V trimming: 4 bases; J trimming: 7 bases; junction bases outside the gene matches: 3. The germline CDR1 and CDR2 sequences are ENHRY and SYGVKD. This CDR3 spans 12 amino acids.

As regards this clone: The CDR3 end falls 3 residues outside the read, so it is completed with the germline J gene. This sequence joins TRBV5-6 and TRBJ2-5; D unresolved. Germline V gene sequence: CDR1 SGHDT, CDR2 YYEEEE. This CDR3 contains 11 residues. V shed 5 bases and J shed 2 bases, with 4 bases lying between them. The covered CDR3 bases are TGTGCCAGCAGTAAACAAGAGACC. Translation: CASSKQET. In full, the CDR3 is CASSKQETQYF.

About this clone itself: With the read ending 3 residues before the CDR3 end, the germline J gene is used to fill in that end. The chain joins TRBV7-2 to TRBJ2-7; TRBD2 matches at 12 bases. The trim removed 3 bases at V and 5 bases at J, leaving 5 bases unmatched. Germline loops: CDR1 SGHTA, CDR2 FQGNSA. The CDR3 covers 15 residues. The CDR3 here is CASSLLAGGHHEQYF. CDR3 DNA (partial): TGTGCCAGCAGCTTGCTAGCGGGGGGGCATCACGAG.

As concerns this clone: The CDR3 extends 3 residues past the end of the read, so its final part is completed from the germline J gene. The V call is TRBV20-1, the J call TRBJ1-6, with 11 positions matching TRBD1. V was pared by 5 bases and J by 8 bases, with 8 bases of the junction left unmatched. The CDR3 is made up of 15 amino acids. Germline CDR1 is DFQATT and CDR2 is SNEGSKA (reference sequence). The CDR3 spells CSAGTGGGWDSPLHF. The sequenced CDR3 bases are TGCAGTGCTGGGACAGGGGGAGGCTGGGATTCACCC.

Of note for this clone: The read comes to an end 3 residues before the CDR3 does, leaving the germline J gene to fill in the end. The gene calls are TRBV10-3 and TRBJ1-5, with no clear D. This CDR3 contains 13 residues. Trimming stripped 6 bases from V and 6 bases from J, with 12 bases between. Germline CDR1 reads ENHRY; CDR2 reads SYGVKD. Incomplete CDR3 DNA: TGTGCCATCAGGGAGGATTCGGGTCAGCCC. Protein: CAIREDSGQP. The full CDR3 is CAIREDSGQPQHF.

Regarding this clone: The DNA ends 3 residues before the CDR3 does, and the rest of the CDR3 is filled in from the germline J gene. The rearrangement joins TRBV12-3 or TRBV12-4 to TRBJ2-7; D is possibly TRBD1 (6 bases). The CDR3 covers 15 residues. V was cut by 5 bases and J by 0 bases, with 14 bases left in between. CDR3 loop: CASSLRQADSYEQYF. CDR3 bases read: TGTGCCAGCAGTCTTAGACAGGCCGACTCCTACGAG.

On this clone itself: Read coverage stops 3 residues before the CDR3 terminus; the germline J gene supplies the remainder. J is TRBJ2-7 and V is TRBV2; D gene uncertain. The V gene's germline CDR1 is SNHLY and CDR2 FYNNEI. The V end was cut by 5 bases, the J end by 4 bases, with 6 bases between. The CDR3 runs to 11 residues. The CDR3 spells CASSPSYEQYF. The sequenced CDR3 bases are TGTGCCAGCAGTCCCAGTTACGAG.

About this clone: The read is 3 residues too short to cover the CDR3 end, so that end is filled in from the germline J gene. The chain employs TRBV29-1 and TRBJ2-3; D unresolved. The CDR3 spans 18 residues. V lost 4 bases and J 0 bases, leaving 23 bases between the germline ends. Germline assignment: CDR1 SQVTM and CDR2 ANQGSEA. The part of the CDR3 DNA that was read is TGCAGCGTTGTTCCGGGTTTAAGTTATAGCCTAAGCACAGATACG. This gives the protein CSVVPGLSYSLSTDT. The entire CDR3 protein reads CSVVPGLSYSLSTDTQYF.

With respect to this clone: Read sequence stops 3 residues before the CDR3 end, and the germline J gene provides the missing end. J is TRBJ1-1 and V is TRBV12-5; D is ambiguous. The CDR3 sequence is 13 residues long. V dropped 3 bases and J dropped 4 bases, with 9 bases sitting between them. Germline values: CDR1 LGHNT, CDR2 FRNRAP. CDR3 region: CASGFAGLTEAFF. Incomplete CDR3 DNA: TGTGCTAGTGGTTTCGCTGGGCTCACTGAA.

About this clone: The CDR3 is cut off 3 residues early in the read; its end comes from the germline J gene. The chain joins TRBV6-2 or TRBV6-3 to TRBJ2-4; TRBD1 aligns across 7 bases. This CDR3 is 13 amino acids long. The V gene's germline CDR1 is MNHEY and CDR2 SVGEGT. The CDR3 region is CASSAQGIYGQYF. CDR3 DNA (partial): TGTGCCAGCTCCGCACAGGGGATCTATGGT.

About this clone: From the germline J gene comes the end of the CDR3, since the read stops 3 residues before it. This chain connects TRBV5-1 to TRBJ1-1; TRBD1 might be the D (6 bases). Trimming stripped 4 bases from V and 3 bases from J, with 16 bases between. The CDR3 has 15 residues. Germline lookup yields CDR1 SGHRS and CDR2 YFSETQ. CDR3 DNA (partial): TGCGCCAGCAGCACACAGGGCGAAGGTCACACTGAA. Encoded protein: CASSTQGEGHTE. The CDR3, in full, reads CASSTQGEGHTEAFF. The variable domain in full, completed from reference TRBV5-1 and TRBJ1-1, reads KAGVTQTPRYLIKTRGQQVTLSCSPISGHRSVSWYQQTPGQGLQFLFEYFSETQRNKGNFPGRFSGRQFSNSRSEMNVSTLELGDSALYLCASSTQGEGHTEAFFGQGTRLTVV.

A remark on this clone: From the germline J gene comes the end of the CDR3, since the read stops 3 residues before it. The rearrangement joins TRBV5-1 to TRBJ2-7; 7 bases match TRBD1. The CDR3 covers 18 residues. Germline assignment: CDR1 SGHRS and CDR2 YFSETQ. Trimming removed 4 bases from V and 2 bases from J; junction bases left unmatched: 18. CDR3 DNA, as far as it was read: TGCGCCAGCAGCCTCCCCAAGATCGGGACAGATGGGGCCTACGAG. It specifies CASSLPKIGTDGAYE. The complete CDR3 protein is CASSLPKIGTDGAYEQYF. Filled out from reference TRBV5-1 and TRBJ2-7, the complete variable domain reads KAGVTQTPRYLIKTRGQQVTLSCSPISGHRSVSWYQQTPGQGLQFLFEYFSETQRNKGNFPGRFSGRQFSNSRSEMNVSTLELGDSALYLCASSLPKIGTDGAYEQYFGPGTRLTVT.

A word on this clone: The read ends 3 residues before the CDR3 terminus; that terminus is restored from the germline J gene. The rearrangement joins TRBV20-1 to TRBJ2-1; D not certain. Germline V gives CDR1 DFQATT, CDR2 SNEGSKA (reference sequence). The V end lost 5 bases, the J end lost 8 bases, and 22 bases lay between the germline ends. The CDR3 runs 15 residues. The CDR3 DNA, read in part, is TGCAGTGCTGTCCCACCAGATTCCTTCGTGGATGAG. This translates into CSAVPPDSFVDE. The full CDR3 protein reads CSAVPPDSFVDEQFF.

Partial CDR3 DNA: TGTGCCAGCAGCCAACTAGCGGGGGAGGTCTACGAG. This sequence encodes CASSQLAGEVYE. The full CDR3 is CASSQLAGEVYEQYF. V and J are TRBV5-4 and TRBJ2-7, with 11 bases that match TRBD2. The read ends 3 residues before the CDR3 terminus; that terminus is restored from the germline J gene. The CDR3 contains 15 residues. CDR1 is SGHNT, CDR2 YYREEE, per germline (reference sequence). J lost 3 bases, V lost 4 bases, and 6 bases had no gene match.

A note on this clone: The read terminates 3 residues ahead of where the CDR3 ends, so the germline J gene completes it. The chain is built from TRBV19 and TRBJ2-2, with TRBD1 matching 7 bases. Germline lookup yields CDR1 LNHDA and CDR2 SQIVND (reference sequence). This CDR3 comprises 18 residues. The CDR3 sequence is CASSETGTAISGANVLFF. The CDR3 bases that were read are TGTGCCAGTAGTGAAACGGGGACAGCCATTTCTGGGGCCAACGTG. Supplemented by reference TRBV19 and TRBJ2-2, the full variable domain reads DGGITQSPKYLFRKEGQNVTLSCEQNLNHDAMYWYRQDPGQGLRLIYYSQIVNDFQKGDIAEGYSVSREKKESFPLTVTSAQKNPTAFYLCASSETGTAISGANVLFFGEGSRLTVL.

Incomplete CDR3 DNA: TGTGCCAGCAGTGACTCTGAGGGTATCGGGGAG. This translates into CASSDSEGIGE. The entire CDR3 reads CASSDSEGIGELFF. This rearrangement joins TRBV6-4 to TRBJ2-2; tentatively, D is TRBD2 (5 bases). The read gets to within 3 residues of the CDR3 end, and the germline J gene fills in the rest. Germline values: CDR1 MRHNA, CDR2 SNTAGT. The germline V and J ends were trimmed by 0 bases and 7 bases, with 9 bases remaining between them. CDR3 length: 14 residues.